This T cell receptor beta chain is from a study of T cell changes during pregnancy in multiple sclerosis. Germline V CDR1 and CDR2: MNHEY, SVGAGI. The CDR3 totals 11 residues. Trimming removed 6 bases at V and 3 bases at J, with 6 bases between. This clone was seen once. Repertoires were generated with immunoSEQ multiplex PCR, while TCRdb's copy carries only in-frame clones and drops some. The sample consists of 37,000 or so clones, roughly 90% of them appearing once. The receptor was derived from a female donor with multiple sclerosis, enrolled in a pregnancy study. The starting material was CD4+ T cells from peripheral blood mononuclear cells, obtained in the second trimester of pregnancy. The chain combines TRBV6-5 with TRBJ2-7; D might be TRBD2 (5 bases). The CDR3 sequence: CASRGLYEQYF. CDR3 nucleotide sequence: TGTGCCAGCAGAGGACTCTACGAGCAGTACTTC.